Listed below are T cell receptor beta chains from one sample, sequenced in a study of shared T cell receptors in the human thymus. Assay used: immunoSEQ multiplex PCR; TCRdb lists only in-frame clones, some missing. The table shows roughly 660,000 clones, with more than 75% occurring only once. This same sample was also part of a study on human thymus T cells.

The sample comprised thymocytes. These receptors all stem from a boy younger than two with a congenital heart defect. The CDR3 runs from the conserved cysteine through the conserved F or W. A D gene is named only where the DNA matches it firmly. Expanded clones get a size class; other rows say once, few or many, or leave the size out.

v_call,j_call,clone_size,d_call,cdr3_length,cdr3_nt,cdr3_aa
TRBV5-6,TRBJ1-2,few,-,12,TGTGCCAGCAGCTTGGAGGGGTATGGCTACACCTTC,CASSLEGYGYTF
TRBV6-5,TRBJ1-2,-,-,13,TGTGCCAGCAGTTACCTTACAGGGCAAGGCTACACCTTC,CASSYLTGQGYTF
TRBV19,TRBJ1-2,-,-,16,TGTGCCAGTAGTATGATCGGGACACCGGCTAACTATGGCTACACCTTC,CASSMIGTPANYGYTF
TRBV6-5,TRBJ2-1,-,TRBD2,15,TGTGCCAGCAGTTACGGCGGGAGTGCCTACAATGAGCAGTTCTTC,CASSYGGSAYNEQFF
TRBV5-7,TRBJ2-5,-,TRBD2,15,TGTGCCAGCAGCTTGAGTGGGAGGGTCAGGGAGACCCAGTACTTC,CASSLSGRVRETQYF
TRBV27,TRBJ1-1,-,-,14,TGTGCCAGCAGTGCGACAGGCATGAACACTGAAGCTTTCTTT,CASSATGMNTEAFF
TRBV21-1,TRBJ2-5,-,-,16,TGTGCCAGCAGCAAAGGACTAGCGGCACAGGGGGAGACCCAGTACTTC,CASSKGLAAQGETQYF
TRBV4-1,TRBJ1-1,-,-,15,TGCGCCAGCAGCCAAGGTCCGGGACAGAACACTGAAGCTTTCTTT,CASSQGPGQNTEAFF
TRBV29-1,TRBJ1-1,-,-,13,TGCAGCGTTAAGACGCGGGAGGCGAGAGAAGCTTTCTTT,CSVKTREAREAFF
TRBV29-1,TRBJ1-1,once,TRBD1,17,TGCAGCGTTTCCGATTGGCAGGGGGCTATGCGGGACACTGAAGCTTTCTTT,CSVSDWQGAMRDTEAFF
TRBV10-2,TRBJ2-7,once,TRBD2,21,TGCGCCAGCAGTGAGTCGAGAGGGGCAGCGGGAGGGCCTCCTTTTCCCTACGAGCAGTACTTC,CASSESRGAAGGPPFPYEQYF
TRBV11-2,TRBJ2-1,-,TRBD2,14,TGTGCCAGCAGCTTAACAGCGGGAGATAATGAGCAGTTCTTC,CASSLTAGDNEQFF
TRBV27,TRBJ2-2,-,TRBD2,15,TGTGCCAGCACCATACTAGCGGGAGGGCCAGGGGAGCTGTTTTTT,CASTILAGGPGELFF
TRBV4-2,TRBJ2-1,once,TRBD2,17,TGTGCCAGCAGCCCAGCCGACCCGGGACTAGCGGGAAATGAGCAGTTCTTC,CASSPADPGLAGNEQFF
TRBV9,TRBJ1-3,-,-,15,TGTGCCAGCAGCGTAGCGACACCACCTGGAAACACCATATATTTT,CASSVATPPGNTIYF
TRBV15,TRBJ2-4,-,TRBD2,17,TGTGCCACCAGCAGAGATCGGTCTAGCGGGAGAAAAAACATTCAGTACTTC,CATSRDRSSGRKNIQYF
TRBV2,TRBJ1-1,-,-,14,TGTGCCAGCAGTTGGGGAGGCAGGGCCACTGAAGCTTTCTTT,CASSWGGRATEAFF
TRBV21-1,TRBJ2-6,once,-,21,TGTGCCAGCAGCAAAGTTTTGTACCGAAGGACAGCTCTCTCTGGGGCCAACGTCCTGACTTTC,CASSKVLYRRTALSGANVLTF
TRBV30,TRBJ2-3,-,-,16,TGTGCCTGGAATAAACCCGGGACACCGAACACAGATACGCAGTATTTT,CAWNKPGTPNTDTQYF
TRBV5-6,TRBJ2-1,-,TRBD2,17,TGTGCCAGCGGCCTACCGCCTACGGGACTAGCGGGAGGCGAGCAGTTCTTC,CASGLPPTGLAGGEQFF
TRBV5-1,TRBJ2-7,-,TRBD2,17,TGCGCCAGCAGCTTGGAGGTAGCGGGAAACCCTCTTAACGGGCAGTACTTC,CASSLEVAGNPLNGQYF
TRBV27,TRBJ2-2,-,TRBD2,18,TGTGCCAGTTCCCCAGTCCGTAGACTAGCGGGAGGGACCGGGGAGCTGTTTTTT,CASSPVRRLAGGTGELFF
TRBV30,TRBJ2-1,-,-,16,TGTGCCTGGAGGCGAAAGGACAGAAGCTCCTACAATGAGCAGTTCTTC,CAWRRKDRSSYNEQFF